One and the same sample provided the 16 T cell receptor beta chains below, sequenced in a study of blood T cell repertoires in COVID-19. Profiling relied on immunoSEQ multiplex PCR, and the TCRdb table lists in-frame clones only, not all of them. Counted here are tens of thousands of clones, less than 85% occurring once; the ten biggest clones make up approximately 2.5%. Sequencing was done on a sample of peripheral blood. The receptors shown here come from a man between 50 and 59 years old with acute or convalescent COVID-19.

This clone was observed a single time. The V call is TRBV28, the J call TRBJ2-7; a weak D match, TRBD1 (5 bases). Germline assignment: CDR1 MDHEN and CDR2 SYDVKM. V was clipped by 6 bases and J by 4 bases, with 7 bases between them. CDR3 length: 11 residues. CDR3 region: CASRQVYEQYF. In DNA form, the CDR3 reads TGTGCCAGCAGACAGGTATACGAGCAGTACTTC.

V is TRBV13 and J is TRBJ2-1; tentative D call: TRBD2 (6 bases). The CDR3 is made up of 13 amino acids. The germline V gene has CDR1 PRHDT and CDR2 FYEKMQ (reference sequence). V dropped 5 bases and J dropped 9 bases, with 14 bases sitting between them. The DNA for the CDR3 is TGTGCCAGCAGCACGGGACGAGCGGGTGAGCAGTTCTTC. Its translation: CASSTGRAGEQFF. Full variable domain (outside the CDR3, taken from reference TRBV13 and TRBJ2-1): AAGVIQSPRHLIKEKRETATLKCYPIPRHDTVYWYQQGPGQDPQFLISFYEKMQSDKGSIPDRFSAQQFSDYHSELNMSSLELGDSALYFCASSTGRAGEQFFGPGTRLTVL.

V is TRBV28 and J is TRBJ1-2; TRBD1 is a possible D gene (5 bases). CDR3 length: 14 residues. Trimming removed 2 bases from V and 8 bases from J, with 15 bases in between. Per the germline V gene, CDR1 is MDHEN and CDR2 is SYDVKM. The CDR3 region has the DNA TGTGCCAGCAGTTTAGAGGCAGGGTGGTACGGCTACACCTTC. Its translation is CASSLEAGWYGYTF.

This clone was recorded once. The chain carries TRBV10-2 and TRBJ2-2; possibly TRBD1 for D (6 bases). The germline V gene encodes CDR1 WSHSY and CDR2 SAAADI. V lost 2 bases and J lost 4, with 8 bases in between. The CDR3 length is 14 residues. CDR3 amino acids: CASSEARGTGELFF. In DNA, the CDR3 is TGCGCCAGCAGTGAGGCCAGGGGCACCGGGGAGCTGTTTTTT.

The gene calls are TRBV28 and TRBJ1-6, with D perhaps TRBD1 (6 bases). Trimming stripped 8 bases from V and 10 bases from J, with 18 bases between. The CDR3 is 14 amino acids. Germline CDR1 is MDHEN and CDR2 is SYDVKM. The CDR3: CASQFDGRGSPLHF. The CDR3 DNA is TGTGCCAGCCAGTTTGATGGCAGGGGATCACCCCTCCACTTT. Supplemented by reference TRBV28 and TRBJ1-6, the full variable domain reads DVKVTQSSRYLVKRTGEKVFLECVQDMDHENMFWYRQDPGLGLRLIYFSYDVKMKEKGDIPEGYSVSREKKERFSLILESASTNQTSMYLCASQFDGRGSPLHFGNGTRLTVT.

V usage is TRBV12-3 or TRBV12-4 and J usage is TRBJ1-1; TRBD1 agrees at 7 bases. This CDR3 region has 13 residues. J lost 4 bases, V lost 6 bases, and 5 bases had no gene match. CDR3 in DNA: TGTGCCAGCAGCCGGGACAGTTCCACTGAAGCTTTCTTT. This encodes CASSRDSSTEAFF.

The chain is built from TRBV28 and TRBJ1-1, with D possibly matching TRBD1 (6 bases). This CDR3 has 15 amino acids. Trimming stripped 2 bases from V and 6 bases from J, with 16 bases between. The germline CDR1 and CDR2 sequences are MDHEN and SYDVKM. This CDR3 is CASSLALGGAPEAFF. In nucleotides, the CDR3 is TGTGCCAGCAGTTTAGCCCTAGGGGGGGCCCCTGAAGCTTTCTTT.

V usage is TRBV5-4 and J usage is TRBJ1-2; D call uncertain. CDR1 and CDR2 from the germline V gene are SGHNT and YYREEE (reference sequence). V was trimmed by 0 bases and J by 3 bases, leaving 9 bases between them. The CDR3 spans 14 residues. The CDR3 here is CASSLVGRYYGYTF. Here the CDR3 DNA reads TGTGCCAGCAGCTTGGTGGGCAGATACTATGGCTACACCTTC.

This rearrangement joins TRBV5-1 to TRBJ1-2, with D unresolved. Germline lookup yields CDR1 SGHRS and CDR2 YFSETQ. CDR3 length: 16 residues. Trimming pared 1 base from V and 2 bases from J, leaving 15 bases between. The CDR3 DNA reads TGCGCCAGCAGCTTGTCGGGGAGGGCGGCCAACTATGGCTACACCTTC. It codes for CASSLSGRAANYGYTF.

The genes are TRBV5-1 and TRBJ2-3, with 12 positions matching TRBD2. Trimming at V came to 1 base and at J to 8 bases, leaving 11 bases not matched to a gene. CDR3 length: 17 residues. CDR1 is SGHRS and CDR2 is YFSETQ in the germline V gene. CDR3 bases: TGCGCCAGCAGCTTGATTACTAGCGGGAGGACAGGGGGTACGCAGTATTTT. Translated: CASSLITSGRTGGTQYF.

CDR3 region: CASSTGTSGIYDTQYF. CDR3 sequence (DNA): TGTGCCAGTAGTACGGGGACTAGCGGGATCTACGATACGCAGTATTTT. The rearrangement uses TRBV19 and TRBJ2-3, with TRBD2 matching over 13 bases. There are 16 residues in the CDR3. The germline V gene encodes CDR1 LNHDA and CDR2 SQIVND (reference sequence). Trimming cost V 4 bases and J 6 bases; bases outside gene matches: 7. Based on the CDR3 plus reference TRBV19 and TRBJ2-3, the full variable domain is DGGITQSPKYLFRKEGQNVTLSCEQNLNHDAMYWYRQDPGQGLRLIYYSQIVNDFQKGDIAEGYSVSREKKESFPLTVTSAQKNPTAFYLCASSTGTSGIYDTQYFGPGTRLTVL.

The chain joins TRBV15 to TRBJ1-1; the D gene is possibly TRBD1 (6 bases). There are 14 residues in the CDR3. Germline CDR1 is LNHNV and CDR2 is YYDKDF (reference sequence). V shed 6 bases and J shed 2 bases, with 13 bases lying between them. In nucleotides, the CDR3 is TGTGCCACCAGTCCAGGGGATGGAAACACTGAAGCTTTCTTT. This encodes CATSPGDGNTEAFF.

This rearrangement joins TRBV18 to TRBJ1-2; D is perhaps TRBD1 (5 bases). The CDR3 loop spans 12 amino acids. V lost 5 bases and J 6 bases, leaving 10 bases between the germline ends. Germline lookup yields CDR1 KGHSH and CDR2 LQKENI. This CDR3 is CASSSSTDGYTF. CDR3 in DNA: TGTGCCAGCTCATCGTCGACAGATGGCTACACCTTC.

V is TRBV19 and J is TRBJ1-6; 10 bases fit TRBD1. Trimming at V came to 6 bases and at J to 8 bases, leaving 10 bases not matched to a gene. This CDR3 comprises 16 residues. CDR1 and CDR2 from the germline V gene are LNHDA and SQIVND (reference sequence). CDR3 sequence reads: CASSDRDRGSDSPLHF. The DNA for the CDR3 is TGTGCCAGTAGCGATCGGGACAGGGGTTCGGATTCACCCCTCCACTTT.

This chain uses TRBV6-6 with TRBJ2-2; 8 bases are a match to TRBD2. With V trimmed by 6 bases and J by 6 bases, 3 bases remained unmatched. There are 13 residues in the CDR3. The germline V gene has CDR1 MNHNY and CDR2 SVGAGI (reference sequence). The DNA for the CDR3 is TGTGCCAGCAGCCTCGGGGGGGCCGGGGAGCTGTTTTTT. It codes for CASSLGGAGELFF.

The chain couples TRBV9 to TRBJ1-2; 8 bases are shared with TRBD1. This CDR3 comprises 14 residues. Germline assignment: CDR1 SGDLS and CDR2 YYNGEE. The trim removed 3 bases at V and 5 bases at J, leaving 6 bases unmatched. The CDR3 sequence is CASSASDRGYGYTF. CDR3 nucleotides: TGTGCCAGCAGCGCCTCCGACAGGGGATATGGCTACACCTTC.